This T cell receptor beta chain was observed in a study of cytomegalovirus exposure and HLA in healthy donors (dated by TCRdb to 2016 to 2017). Background for the entire study: An earlier analysis of roughly 610 of the donors reported 276 Gb of sequence data and around 100 million unique TCR beta sequences obtained from approximately 180 million T cells. All discovery cohort repertoires had been generated using a single sequencing platform. An early release that covered fewer than 800 HLA-typed donors contained about 300 gigabases of sequencing data and tens of millions of unique TCR sequences. Among roughly 400 genotyped donors of the cohort, an average of approximately 240,000 unique TCR beta nucleotide sequences was sequenced per donor, of which 15% to 20% were non-productive. The genetic ancestry cluster associated with self-reported Caucasian donors included 81% of the 350 to 500 genotyped donors. A separate validation cohort of 90 to 150 different subjects was used in addition to the approximately 670-subject first cohort. To predict cytomegalovirus infection status, the study brought together high-throughput TCR immunosequencing, statistical association of individual TCRs with disease status, and machine learning. Because of strong linkage in the cohort, five DR-DQ haplotypes were treated as single units for association and clustering. Donor age, sex, ethnicity and CMV serostatus were compiled together with the repertoire data. The T cell repertoires of 700 or so subjects were profiled by immunosequencing and related to cytomegalovirus serostatus. HLA typing covered class I and class II loci at four-digit resolution. Typing coverage differed by locus: A, B, C, DRB1 and DQB1 were typed in about 629-640 donors, DQA1 in about 560, DPA1 in around 610, and DPB1 in 450 to 480. A later genetic analysis took genome-wide SNP genotypes for about 55% of the roughly 670 donors and used that subset as a discovery cohort. In a later analysis, previously published TCR beta repertoires from several hundred donors were re-analyzed and high-resolution HLA genotyping was added so that TCR occurrence patterns could be studied. An earlier analysis of 587 of the donors used high-throughput TCR beta sequencing to judge whether each TCR beta V gene segment behaved as functional or pseudogenic. The study aimed to test whether signatures of past pathogen exposure could be identified by cataloging public T cell receptors. The later analysis used no new phenotypic data to find candidate immune exposures, relying instead on TCR beta sequences and their occurrence across donors.

The library was built by means of the immunoSEQ multiplex PCR assay. The multiplex PCR relied on a mix of 60 forward primers for TCR Vbeta segments and 13 reverse primers for TCR Jbeta segments. A multiplex PCR assay on genomic DNA amplified the CDR3 region of rearranged TCR beta genes. The amplified TCR beta libraries were sequenced on the Illumina HiSeq System as 87-base-pair reads. The authors processed their data as follows. In a later analysis, roughly 80 million unique TCR beta chains were counted across the roughly 670 repertoires, and approximately 9.9 million of these chains were shared by at least two donors. To remove PCR and sequencing errors, raw reads were error-corrected and collapsed into unique sequences using a nearest-neighbor algorithm that merged closely related sequences. CDR3 sequences were aligned to IMGT reference sequences to assign V, D and J gene segments. For a sequence to be retained, a match of at least six nucleotides to both a V gene segment and a J gene segment was required. Rearrangements were classified as productive when the CDR3 lacked stop codons and remained in frame with V and J, and all other rearrangements were classified as non-productive. CDR3 was defined according to IMGT convention as the region running from the second conserved V-encoded cysteine to the conserved J-encoded phenylalanine. The earlier analysis of about 610 of the donors excluded any sequence lacking an unambiguous match to a single V gene segment. An earlier analysis of several hundred of the donors called V segments functional above 56.7% productive rearrangements and segregating when the between-donor standard deviation exceeded 5%. A statistical classification framework was built for diagnosing cytomegalovirus status from the catalog of TCR beta chain sequences. In a later analysis, V and J genes were assigned by comparing TCR nucleotide sequences against IMGT/GENE-DB human TR gene sequences. A later analysis assigned CDR3 sequences and most-parsimonious VDJ recombination scenarios with the TCRdist pipeline. In a later analysis, each TCR beta chain was defined by its CDR3 amino acid sequence together with its V-gene family, and reads without a unique V-gene family were excluded. A later analysis removed roughly 590 highly shared, low-generation-probability nucleotide sequences to deal with suspected cross-contamination and a sequencing artifact. A later analysis calculated a clonal expansion index for each public chain from normalized within-repertoire ranks of inferred template counts. Generation probabilities in a later analysis came from a VDJ recombination model fitted to out-of-frame rearrangements, and those results were checked against IGoR. Hypergeometric tests were used in a later analysis to score TCR-TCR, TCR-HLA and TCR-CMV co-occurrence, with a repertoire-size bias correction applied to the TCR pairs. False discovery rates were estimated in a later analysis by permuting HLA or CMV assignments 20 times. A later analysis grouped co-occurring TCRs with DBSCAN, adding TCRdist sequence similarity when clustering within HLA-allele-positive subsets. Co-occurrence clustering excluded repertoires with fewer than 30,000 or more than 120,000 public chains, plus five with anomalous nucleotide sharing. TCRdb provides this immuneACCESS table in a form limited to in-frame rearrangements. Some clones are lacking; in checked studies, under half of them reflect an unresolved V gene, and why the rest are absent is not known. The D gene and trimming were derived from the DNA, and the V and J assignments and clone size from that table. Counted in this sample were some 250,000 clones; roughly four fifths of them appeared once. 8% of the sample is taken by the ten largest.

The cohort was made up of 650 to 700 healthy bone marrow donors. All cohort members were sampled while nominally healthy, although unrecorded immune exposures were likely present. The donor tested CMV seropositive, placing the donor among the approximately 290 seropositive members of the cohort. A peripheral blood sample was collected from each donor, and TCR beta sequencing was performed on peripheral blood mononuclear cells. The Qiagen DNeasy Blood Extraction Kit was used to extract genomic DNA from the blood cell samples. Points on this clone: Its recognized antigen is unknown. No base quality values were provided; no much bigger clone lies one nucleotide off.

The CDR3 runs 13 amino acids, cysteine and phenylalanine included. Just the 39-base CDR3 DNA is kept, in frame starting at base 1. According to the germline V gene (reference sequence), CDR1 reads MNHEY and CDR2 reads SMNVEV. V is pared back by 8 bases and J by 1 base, with 9 bases lying between the germline termini. The full study reports these points: A cluster of highly shared sequence variants was judged likely to represent a technical artifact of the sequencing pipeline. In a later analysis, most CMV-associated TCR beta chains were found to appear HLA-restricted, with HLA associations seemingly driven largely by CMV exposure. When HLA alleles, especially DR and DQ, strongly co-occurred, attributing TCR associations to individual alleles was difficult. Only TCR beta chains were sequenced in this cohort, and the absence of alpha or paired-chain data limited detectable features. In a later analysis, HLA-associated TCR beta chains showed more clonal expansion and lower generation probabilities than non-associated chains that were equally common. Sequencing depth was assumed to be roughly uniform across donors in the presence/absence analyses, though that assumption may not hold. It was suggested by the authors that the approach could potentially be generalized to other disease states and immunological phenotypes. A further reported finding was that TCR beta sequences accurately predicted the HLA-A and HLA-B alleles for most subjects in the first cohort. Specific HLA alleles were associated with more than 15,000 TCR beta sequences at a false discovery rate of 0.05 in a later analysis. Some IMGT-functional V segments, including TRBV6-2 and TRBV6-3, could not be distinguished by the 87-base-pair reads and were therefore excluded. Compared with the approximately 710-donor mean, donors in an Asian-associated ancestry cluster had fewer N-insertions in productive TCRs, according to a later genetic analysis. A few of the identified cytomegalovirus-associated TCR beta chains were confirmed in vitro to be specific for cytomegalovirus antigens. Because HLA typing was missing for some donors at each locus, association tests included only the typed subset. A later genetic analysis associated a missense DCLRE1C variant with V-gene and J-gene trimming of TCR beta chains, and an independent cohort replicated the association. Because counts were too low, fewer than 20 rarely observed V segments, including chromosome 9 orphons, were excluded from the earlier analysis of fewer than 650 of the donors. In a later analysis, the rate of TCR association differed among HLA loci, with DRB1 alleles having the most associated TCRs and HLA-C alleles having the fewest. Several of the top co-occurrence clusters appeared to be linked to parvovirus B19, influenza, CMV and Epstein-Barr virus, according to a later analysis. The classifier was reported to diagnose cytomegalovirus status with high specificity and sensitivity in both the original cohort and the validation cohort. In an earlier analysis of 587 of the donors, most TCR beta V segments appeared in productive rearrangements about 90% or about 30% of the time, broadly matching IMGT annotations. The only immune exposure information available for the cohort was CMV serostatus. In the study, approximately 160 TCR beta chains were listed as associated with cytomegalovirus. While some public TCRs were present in many individuals, most TCR sequences turned up only very rarely across donors. Linkage disequilibrium might explain the correlated functional status among segregating V segments, but an unknown experimental factor could not be excluded.

This TCR was recovered from a woman aged 60-75 years in good health and CMV-seropositive. The rearranged segments are TRBV27 and TRBJ2-1; no D segment can be confidently identified. Source material: PBMCs. Here is the DNA: TGTGCCAGCGGTCAGAGGTCCTACAATGAGCAGTTCTTC. It encodes CASGQRSYNEQFF.